The present T cell receptor (beta chain) was sequenced within a study of blood T cell repertoires in COVID-19. Study details: PBMCs, B-cell-depleted T cells, or T cells provided the cDNA or gDNA that made up the material.

The V segment lost 7 bases and the J segment 9 bases; nucleotides outside the gene matches: 24. CDR1 is LNHDA, CDR2 SQIVND, per germline (reference sequence). This CDR3 is 19 amino acids long. The Seattle patients, enrolled during active infection, were followed longitudinally. Sequencing used immunoSEQ multiplex PCR; TCRdb keeps in-frame clones, though not all of them. Of 200,000 to 250,000 clones detected, about 81% appear once; the ten largest clones hold roughly 5.1%. This receptor was taken from a woman in her 70s with COVID-19, enrolled during active disease. The specimen sequenced was peripheral blood. The chain combines TRBV19 with TRBJ2-1; TRBD2 matches at 10 bases. CDR3 sequence: CASIPRASGRNPTRGEQFF. Here the CDR3 DNA reads TGTGCCAGTATCCCGCGGGCTAGCGGGAGAAACCCGACCCGAGGTGAGCAGTTCTTC. The full variable domain, completed using reference TRBV19 and TRBJ2-1, is DGGITQSPKYLFRKEGQNVTLSCEQNLNHDAMYWYRQDPGQGLRLIYYSQIVNDFQKGDIAEGYSVSREKKESFPLTVTSAQKNPTAFYLCASIPRASGRNPTRGEQFFGPGTRLTVL.